What follows is one T cell receptor beta chain and its context. Sequencing of TCR beta was undertaken in CD8+ and CD4+ T cells derived from blood. This entry belongs to a study of CD8 T cells in Susac syndrome. The RNA, 0.5 to 1 ug, was put through reverse transcription using random hexamers. Multiplex PCR with immunoSEQ amplified the TCR beta CDR3 across 54 Vbeta and 13 Jbeta. TCRdb re-called the immunoSEQ multiplex PCR reads with MiXCR, one entry per CDR3 protein. The table records about 180,000 distinct CDR3 sequences, about 95% of them present only once. V trimming: 5 bases; J trimming: 7 bases; junction bases outside the gene matches: 15. CDR1 and CDR2 (germline): MNHNY, SVGAGI (reference sequence). The CDR3 is 16 residues long.

Sequences were obtained from CD4+ T cells from PBMCs. V gene TRBV6-6 combines with J gene TRBJ2-5; 8 nucleotides line up with TRBD2. The clonotype originates from a human donor with Susac syndrome. CDR3 DNA sequence: TGTGCCAGCAGTACCTCCGGGGGGGCGGAAGAAGGGACCCAGTACTTC. Its translation: CASSTSGGAEEGTQYF.